The 30 T cell receptor beta chains below come from one sample, sequenced in a study of shared clonotypes between healthy human individuals. Positive CCR7 selection of CD45RO-negative cells yielded the naive CD8 cells, and terminally differentiated effector memory CD45RA+ cells were excluded. Profiled with immunoSEQ multiplex PCR; TCRdb holds only in-frame clones, not every one. The repertoire holds 800,000 to 950,000 clones, with about 96% as singletons. Sequencing was carried out using naive CD8+ T cells sorted from blood. The receptors stem from a man between 25 and 39 years old in good health.

In its sample, this clone was seen once. The chain couples TRBV23-1 to TRBJ2-5; D possibly corresponds to TRBD2 (7 bases). TRBV23-1 is designated an ORF whose function remains uncertain. This CDR3 spans 16 amino acids. V was trimmed by 4 bases and J by 3 bases, leaving 18 bases between them. The CDR3 spells CASSPTGGWGEETQYF. CDR3 sequence (DNA): TGCGCCAGCAGTCCAACGGGGGGCTGGGGAGAAGAGACCCAGTACTTC.

This chain connects TRBV6-6 to TRBJ1-1; 10 bases fit TRBD1. V lost 4 bases, J lost 7 bases, and 3 bases stayed unmatched. Germline assignment: CDR1 MNHNY and CDR2 SVGAGI (reference sequence). The CDR3 is 13 amino acids. Written as DNA, the CDR3 is TGTGCCAGCAGTTTCGGACAGGGGGATGAAGCTTTCTTT. Protein product: CASSFGQGDEAFF.

The rearrangement links TRBV27 to TRBJ2-1, with TRBD2 matching over 8 bases. Germline V gene sequence: CDR1 MNHEY, CDR2 SMNVEV (reference sequence). Losses at the gene ends were 5 bases for V and 13 bases for J; bases not matched to a gene: 7. This CDR3 has 12 residues. CDR3 sequence reads: CASSPPGLEQFF. In DNA, the CDR3 is TGTGCCAGCAGTCCGCCGGGACTAGAACAGTTCTTC.

The chain carries TRBV27 and TRBJ1-1; D gene unclear. This CDR3 comprises 14 residues. V was trimmed by 6 bases and J by 2 bases, leaving 13 bases between them. Germline V gives CDR1 MNHEY, CDR2 SMNVEV (reference sequence). CDR3 nucleotide sequence: TGTGCCAGCAGGCCTCAGCTCCTCAACACTGAAGCTTTCTTT. This codes for CASRPQLLNTEAFF.

The chain couples TRBV13 to TRBJ2-5, with 10 positions matching TRBD2. Germline CDR1 and CDR2: PRHDT and FYEKMQ (reference sequence). V dropped 3 bases and J dropped 5; count of bases not matched to a gene: 9. There are 16 residues in the CDR3. CDR3 nucleotide sequence: TGTGCCAGCAGCTTGGCCAGCGGGAGGGCCTGGGAGACCCAGTACTTC. This gives the protein CASSLASGRAWETQYF.

This sequence joins TRBV2 and TRBJ2-3; 8 nucleotides agree with TRBD2. The CDR3 length is 16 residues. V shed 6 bases, J shed 0 bases, and the junction held 8 bases outside the gene matches. Germline CDR1 is SNHLY and CDR2 is FYNNEI. CDR3 in amino acids: CASSPGLAYSTDTQYF. The DNA of the CDR3 is TGTGCCAGCAGCCCCGGACTAGCCTACAGCACAGATACGCAGTATTTT.

This clone is a singleton in its sample. The gene calls are TRBV27 and TRBJ1-1, with D perhaps TRBD1 (6 bases). The CDR3 runs to 14 residues. Per germline, CDR1 MNHEY and CDR2 SMNVEV (reference sequence). V was pared by 7 bases and J by 3 bases, with 15 bases between. In DNA form, the CDR3 reads TGTGCCAGCAACATCAGGGGCCGGGACACTGAAGCTTTCTTT. Amino acids: CASNIRGRDTEAFF.

This chain connects TRBV21-1 to TRBJ2-7. TRBV21-1 is reported as a pseudogene. This CDR3 has 12 residues. This CDR3 reads CASYRDLYEQYF. For the CDR3, the DNA is TGTGCCAGCTACCGGGACCTTTACGAGCAGTACTTC.

This chain links TRBV2 with TRBJ2-6; D ambiguous. This CDR3 has 18 amino acids. The germline gives CDR1 SNHLY, CDR2 FYNNEI. The CDR3 DNA reads as TGTGCAGCAGTACCTATTGTTACCGATACAAATCGGGCCAACGTCCTGACTTTC. It encodes CAAVPIVTDTNRANVLTF.

The rearrangement joins TRBV5-5 to TRBJ2-7; no clear D gene. CDR1 and CDR2 from the germline V gene are SGHKS and YYEKEE (reference sequence). The CDR3 extends over 14 amino acids. The V end lost 0 bases, the J end lost 3 bases, and 10 bases lay between the germline ends. The DNA for the CDR3 is TGTGCCAGCAGCTTGGCCGACAAAAACTACGAGCAGTACTTC. Translated: CASSLADKNYEQYF.

This chain joins TRBV9 and TRBJ2-1; a possible D gene is TRBD2 (6 bases). In germline, CDR1 is SGDLS, CDR2 YYNGEE. CDR3 size: 15 residues. Deletions cut 2 bases from V and 1 base from J, with 10 bases between. The CDR3 DNA sequence: TGTGCCAGCAGCGTCAGCGGGCCGTCCTACAATGAGCAGTTCTTC. It yields the protein CASSVSGPSYNEQFF.

The chain joins TRBV28 to TRBJ2-5; D is possibly TRBD2 (6 bases). The CDR3 has 14 residues. Trimming took off 5 bases at V and 2 bases at J, with 12 bases between the two ends. Germline V gene data show CDR1 as MDHEN and CDR2 as SYDVKM. This CDR3 reads CASSQAGTQETQYF. The CDR3 DNA reads as TGTGCCAGCAGTCAAGCAGGGACTCAAGAGACCCAGTACTTC.

The chain employs TRBV19 and TRBJ2-1; 12 nucleotides match TRBD2. Germline CDR1 and CDR2: LNHDA and SQIVND (reference sequence). With V trimmed by 4 bases and J by 4 bases, 5 bases remained unmatched. This CDR3 has 16 amino acids. The CDR3 sequence is CASSNLAGGGYNEQFF. In DNA form, the CDR3 reads TGTGCCAGTAGTAATCTAGCGGGAGGGGGGTACAATGAGCAGTTCTTC.

The chain links TRBV4-1 to TRBJ2-3; 8 nucleotides line up with TRBD2. Germline CDR1 MGHRA, CDR2 YSYEKL. With V trimmed by 2 bases and J by 4 bases, 5 bases remained unmatched. This CDR3 comprises 15 residues. The CDR3, as DNA: TGCGCCAGCAGCCAACCAGCGGGAGAGCCAGATACGCAGTATTTT. It specifies CASSQPAGEPDTQYF.

The V call is TRBV5-1, the J call TRBJ2-7; 10 nucleotides match TRBD2. CDR1 is SGHRS, CDR2 YFSETQ, per germline. V lost 3 bases to trimming and J lost 13 bases; unmatched junction nucleotides: 19. This CDR3 is built from 16 residues. CDR3 sequence: CASSSVVRVLAGELYF. CDR3 DNA: TGCGCCAGCAGCTCCGTGGTGAGAGTTCTAGCGGGAGAGCTTTACTTC. The full variable domain, rest sourced from reference TRBV5-1 and TRBJ2-7, is KAGVTQTPRYLIKTRGQQVTLSCSPISGHRSVSWYQQTPGQGLQFLFEYFSETQRNKGNFPGRFSGRQFSNSRSEMNVSTLELGDSALYLCASSSVVRVLAGELYFGPGTRLTVT.

CDR3 nucleotides: TGTGCCAGCAGCCCCGGACAGGCTAGCACAGATACGCAGTATTTT. This encodes CASSPGQASTDTQYF. The chain carries TRBV7-8 and TRBJ2-3; 7 nucleotides match TRBD1. Germline CDR1 and CDR2: SGHVS and FQNEAQ. V shed 5 bases, J shed 0 bases, and the junction held 5 bases outside the gene matches. This CDR3 contains 15 residues.

The CDR3 here is CSVVLIATSGSTDTQYF. CDR3 sequence (DNA): TGCAGCGTCGTATTAATTGCGACTAGCGGAAGCACAGATACGCAGTATTTT. The chain employs TRBV29-1 and TRBJ2-3; 9 bases are a match to TRBD2. Trimming took 6 bases from V and 0 from J; bases not matched to a gene: 13. There are 17 residues in the CDR3. Germline V gives CDR1 SQVTM, CDR2 ANQGSEA.

This chain uses TRBV5-4 with TRBJ2-1; 15 nucleotides match TRBD2. This CDR3 spans 15 amino acids. The germline gives CDR1 SGHNT, CDR2 YYREEE (reference sequence). J gave up 10 bases and V 4 bases, and 6 bases lay outside the gene matches. The CDR3 nucleotides are TGTGCCAGCAGCCCCGGACTAGCGGGAGGGAAGGAGCAGTTCTTC. Translating gives CASSPGLAGGKEQFF.

The rearrangement links TRBV7-6 to TRBJ2-3; D possibly corresponds to TRBD2 (7 bases). Per the germline V gene, CDR1 is SGHVS and CDR2 is FNYEAQ. Deletions cut 5 bases from V and 2 bases from J, with 14 bases between. The CDR3 loop spans 15 amino acids. The DNA of the CDR3 is TGTGCCAGCAGCCAAACGGGGGGCAACACAGATACGCAGTATTTT. This translates into CASSQTGGNTDTQYF. The entire variable domain, with the rest obtained from reference TRBV7-6 and TRBJ2-3, is as follows: GAGVSQSPRYKVTKRGQDVALRCDPISGHVSLYWYRQALGQGPEFLTYFNYEAQQDKSGLPNDRFSAERPEGSISTLTIQRTEQRDSAMYRCASSQTGGNTDTQYFGPGTRLTVL.

This chain joins TRBV25-1 and TRBJ2-1, with D perhaps matching TRBD1 (7 bases). The germline V and J ends were trimmed by 11 bases and 3 bases, with 14 bases remaining between them. The length of the CDR3 is 13 residues. The V gene's germline CDR1 is MGHDK and CDR2 SYGVNS. This CDR3 is CAAGQGGYNEQFF. CDR3 coding DNA: TGTGCCGCAGGTCAGGGGGGCTACAATGAGCAGTTCTTC.

The chain carries TRBV7-9 and TRBJ2-3, with a possible D match to TRBD1 (5 bases). V lost 7 bases, J lost 5 bases, and 13 bases lay in between. This CDR3 region has 13 residues. Germline V gene sequence: CDR1 SEHNR, CDR2 FQNEAQ (reference sequence). The CDR3 spells CASIPSQGDTQYF. CDR3 bases: TGTGCCAGCATCCCATCCCAGGGAGATACGCAGTATTTT. Based on the CDR3 plus reference TRBV7-9 and TRBJ2-3, the full variable domain is DTGVSQNPRHKITKRGQNVTFRCDPISEHNRLYWYRQTLGQGPEFLTYFQNEAQLEKSRLLSDRFSAERPKGSFSTLEIQRTEQGDSAMYLCASIPSQGDTQYFGPGTRLTVL.

The genes are TRBV15 and TRBJ2-3; TRBD1 agrees at 10 bases. The germline CDR1 and CDR2 sequences are LNHNV and YYDKDF (reference sequence). The CDR3 spans 18 residues. With 3 bases clipped from V and 1 base from J, the junction kept 10 bases outside the gene matches. The CDR3 loop is CATSRLPGQGSGTDTQYF. The CDR3 nucleotides are TGTGCCACCAGCAGGCTCCCGGGACAGGGGAGCGGCACAGATACGCAGTATTTT. Complete variable domain (other parts from reference TRBV15 and TRBJ2-3): DAMVIQNPRYQVTQFGKPVTLSCSQTLNHNVMYWYQQKSSQAPKLLFHYYDKDFNNEADTPDNFQSRRPNTSFCFLDIRSPGLGDTAMYLCATSRLPGQGSGTDTQYFGPGTRLTVL.

The chain links TRBV19 to TRBJ1-5; 8 bases map to TRBD1. Trimming at V came to 3 bases and at J to 7 bases, leaving 8 bases not matched to a gene. The CDR3 runs to 15 residues. Germline V gene sequence: CDR1 LNHDA, CDR2 SQIVND (reference sequence). This CDR3 is CASSISPGGGQPQHF. The CDR3 nucleotides are TGTGCCAGTAGTATTTCCCCAGGGGGCGGGCAGCCCCAGCATTTT.

The genes are TRBV28 and TRBJ1-2; D remains unclear. The length of the CDR3 is 13 residues. The V gene's germline CDR1 is MDHEN and CDR2 SYDVKM. V gave up 8 bases and J gave up 4 bases, with 14 bases separating them. The CDR3 DNA sequence: TGTGCCAGCGTTCGGGGTGGGGTCTATGGCTACACCTTC. Translated: CASVRGGVYGYTF.

This rearrangement joins TRBV19 to TRBJ2-1; D perhaps matches TRBD1 (6 bases). This CDR3 comprises 12 residues. CDR1 LNHDA and CDR2 SQIVND come from the germline V gene (reference sequence). V lost 7 bases, J lost 7 bases, and 11 bases lay in between. The CDR3 loop is CASTQGRNEQFF. DNA of the CDR3: TGTGCCAGTACTCAGGGGCGTAATGAGCAGTTCTTC.

This chain uses TRBV5-1 with TRBJ2-5, with TRBD2 as a possible D gene (7 bases). Germline lookup yields CDR1 SGHRS and CDR2 YFSETQ. The ends were cut back, 4 bases at V and 1 base at J, with 17 bases in the middle. The CDR3 has 16 amino acids. CDR3 coding DNA: TGCGCCAGCAGCCCTAGGGGGGGACCGACCCAAGAGACCCAGTACTTC. This encodes CASSPRGGPTQETQYF.

The chain recombines TRBV5-1 with TRBJ2-2; 11 bases fit TRBD1. V dropped 4 bases and J dropped 5; count of bases not matched to a gene: 7. This CDR3 contains 16 residues. Germline lookup yields CDR1 SGHRS and CDR2 YFSETQ. The CDR3 loop is CASSISGTGGTGELFF. The CDR3 nucleotides read TGCGCCAGCAGCATCTCCGGGACAGGGGGTACCGGGGAGCTGTTTTTT.

The chain has TRBV19 and TRBJ2-7; D call uncertain. V was shortened by 5 bases and J by 3 bases, with 11 bases between the two germline ends. CDR1 and CDR2 from the germline V gene are LNHDA and SQIVND (reference sequence). The CDR3 loop spans 13 amino acids. CDR3 sequence: CASSLYTDYEQYF. The CDR3 region has the DNA TGTGCCAGTAGTCTATATACGGACTACGAGCAGTACTTC.

The chain has TRBV4-3 and TRBJ2-3; D ambiguous. The CDR3 runs 17 residues. From germline, CDR1 is LGHNA and CDR2 YSLEER. Trimming took 0 bases from V and 0 from J, leaving 13 bases between them. The CDR3 loop is CASSQDRQPSSTDTQYF. In nucleotides, the CDR3 is TGCGCCAGCAGCCAAGATCGGCAGCCATCAAGCACAGATACGCAGTATTTT.

In the case of this clone: Different DNA sequences within this sample yield the same CDR3. The chain joins TRBV14 to TRBJ2-1; TRBD2 aligns across 10 bases. Trimming removed 1 base from V and 4 bases from J; junction bases left unmatched: 1. The CDR3 runs 15 residues. Germline CDR1 and CDR2: SGHDN and FVKESK. This chain's CDR3 is CASSQGTSGYNEQFF. The CDR3 region has the DNA TGTGCCAGCAGCCAAGGGACTAGCGGTTACAATGAGCAGTTCTTC. The whole variable domain, filled in from reference TRBV14 and TRBJ2-1, reads EAGVTQFPSHSVIEKGQTVTLRCDPISGHDNLYWYRRVMGKEIKFLLHFVKESKQDESGMPNNRFLAERTGGTYSTLKVQPAELEDSGVYFCASSQGTSGYNEQFFGPGTRLTVL.